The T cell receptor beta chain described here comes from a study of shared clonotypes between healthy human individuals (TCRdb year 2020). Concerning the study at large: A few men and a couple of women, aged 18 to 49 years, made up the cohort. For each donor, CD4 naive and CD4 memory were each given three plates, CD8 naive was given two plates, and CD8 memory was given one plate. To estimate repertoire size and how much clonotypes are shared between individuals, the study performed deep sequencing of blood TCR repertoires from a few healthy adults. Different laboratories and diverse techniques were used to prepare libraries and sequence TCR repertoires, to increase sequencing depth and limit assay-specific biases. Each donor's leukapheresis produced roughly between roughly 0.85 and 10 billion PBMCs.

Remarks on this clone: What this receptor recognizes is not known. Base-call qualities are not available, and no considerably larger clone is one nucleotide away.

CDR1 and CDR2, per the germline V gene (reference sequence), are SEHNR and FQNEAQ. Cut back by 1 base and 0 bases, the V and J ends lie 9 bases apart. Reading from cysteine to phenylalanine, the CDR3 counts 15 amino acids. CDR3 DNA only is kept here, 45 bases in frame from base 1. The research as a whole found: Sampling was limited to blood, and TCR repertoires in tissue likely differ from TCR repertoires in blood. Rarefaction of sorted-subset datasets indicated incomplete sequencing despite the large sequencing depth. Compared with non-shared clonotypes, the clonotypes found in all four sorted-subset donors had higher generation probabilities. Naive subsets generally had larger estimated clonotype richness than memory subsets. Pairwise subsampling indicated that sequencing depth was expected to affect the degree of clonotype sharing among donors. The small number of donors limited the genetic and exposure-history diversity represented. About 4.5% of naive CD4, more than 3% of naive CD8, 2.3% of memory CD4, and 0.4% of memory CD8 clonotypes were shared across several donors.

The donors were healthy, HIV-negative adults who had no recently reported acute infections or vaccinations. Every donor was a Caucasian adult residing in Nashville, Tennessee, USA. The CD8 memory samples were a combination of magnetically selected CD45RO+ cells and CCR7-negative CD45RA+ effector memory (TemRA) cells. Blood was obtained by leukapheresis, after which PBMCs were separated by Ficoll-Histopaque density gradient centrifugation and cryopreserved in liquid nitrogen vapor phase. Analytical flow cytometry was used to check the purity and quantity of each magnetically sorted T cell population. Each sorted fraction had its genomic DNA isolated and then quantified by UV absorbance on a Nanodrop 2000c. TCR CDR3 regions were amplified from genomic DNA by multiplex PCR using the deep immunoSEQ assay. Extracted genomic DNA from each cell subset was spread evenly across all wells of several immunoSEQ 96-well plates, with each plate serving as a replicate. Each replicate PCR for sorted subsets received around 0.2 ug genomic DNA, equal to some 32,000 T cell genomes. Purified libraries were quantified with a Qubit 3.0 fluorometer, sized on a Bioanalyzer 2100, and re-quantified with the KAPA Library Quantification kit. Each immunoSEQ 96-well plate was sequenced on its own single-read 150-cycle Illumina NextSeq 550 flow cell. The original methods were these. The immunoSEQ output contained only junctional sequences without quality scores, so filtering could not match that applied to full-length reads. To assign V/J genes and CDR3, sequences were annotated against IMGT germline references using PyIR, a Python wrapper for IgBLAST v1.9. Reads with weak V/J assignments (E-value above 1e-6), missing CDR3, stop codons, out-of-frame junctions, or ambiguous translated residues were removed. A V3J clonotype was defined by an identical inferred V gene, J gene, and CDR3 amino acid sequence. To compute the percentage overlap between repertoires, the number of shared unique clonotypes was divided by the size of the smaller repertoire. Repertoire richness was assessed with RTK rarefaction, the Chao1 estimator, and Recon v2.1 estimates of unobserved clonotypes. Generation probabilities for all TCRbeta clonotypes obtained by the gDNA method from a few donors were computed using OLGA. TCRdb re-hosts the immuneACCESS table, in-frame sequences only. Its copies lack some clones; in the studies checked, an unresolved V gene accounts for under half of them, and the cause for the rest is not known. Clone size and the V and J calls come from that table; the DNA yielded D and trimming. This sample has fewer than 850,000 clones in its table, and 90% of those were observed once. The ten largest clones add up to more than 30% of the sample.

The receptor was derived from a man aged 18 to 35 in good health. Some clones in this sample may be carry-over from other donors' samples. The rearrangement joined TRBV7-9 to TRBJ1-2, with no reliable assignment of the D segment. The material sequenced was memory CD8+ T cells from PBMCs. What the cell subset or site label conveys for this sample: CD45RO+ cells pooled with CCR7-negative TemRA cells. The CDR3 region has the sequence CASSLGGRANYGYTF. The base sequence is TGTGCCAGCAGCTTAGGTGGGCGGGCTAACTATGGCTACACCTTC.